The 23 T cell receptor beta chains in this list originate from one sample, sequenced in a study of blood T cell repertoires in COVID-19. Sequenced by immunoSEQ multiplex PCR; TCRdb stores in-frame clones only, minus some. The table includes some 50,000 clones, roughly 78% detected once. The sample consisted of peripheral blood. The receptors shown here come from a woman of 80 years or more with acute or convalescent COVID-19.

The genes are TRBV18 and TRBJ2-2, with 13 bases identical to TRBD2. Germline loops: CDR1 KGHSH, CDR2 LQKENI. The ends lost 6 bases at V and 2 bases at J; junction bases unmatched: 9. CDR3 length: 18 residues. CDR3 nucleotides: TGTGCCAGCTCCCCCAGAACTAGCGGGAGGGCCAACACCGGGGAGCTGTTTTTT. Protein product: CASSPRTSGRANTGELFF.

The V gene is TRBV9, the J gene TRBJ2-1; no firm D call. V lost 0 bases and J 7 bases, leaving 14 bases between the germline ends. The CDR3 covers 15 residues. Germline lookup yields CDR1 SGDLS and CDR2 YYNGEE. The CDR3 DNA reads as TGTGCCAGCAGCGTAGTAGGCGGCTTGGCAAATGAGCAGTTCTTC. It translates to CASSVVGGLANEQFF.

This chain connects TRBV21-1 to TRBJ2-3; the DNA was not used to check the table's D call, TRBD1. TRBV21-1 is annotated as a pseudogene. The CDR3 sequence is 14 residues long. The CDR3 nucleotides are TGTGCCAGCAGCAACAGGGTCAGTACAGATACGCAGTATTTT. This sequence encodes CASSNRVSTDTQYF.

The V call is TRBV7-2, the J call TRBJ1-5, with a tentative D call TRBD1 (5 bases). Germline lookup yields CDR1 SGHTA and CDR2 FQGNSA. V was clipped by 0 bases and J by 7 bases, with 13 bases between them. CDR3 length: 15 residues. The CDR3 nucleotides are TGTGCCAGCAGCTTAGCGGGAGGGGCACGGCAGCCCCAGCATTTT. Translation: CASSLAGGARQPQHF. The whole variable domain, filled in from reference TRBV7-2 and TRBJ1-5, reads GAGVSQSPSNKVTEKGKDVELRCDPISGHTALYWYRQSLGQGLEFLIYFQGNSAPDKSGLPSDRFSAERTGGSVSTLTIQRTQQEDSAVYLCASSLAGGARQPQHFGDGTRLSIL.

V gene TRBV6-5 combines with J gene TRBJ2-2; TRBD1 is a possible D gene (6 bases). This CDR3 contains 12 residues. Germline V gives CDR1 MNHEY, CDR2 SVGAGI. Trimming took off 6 bases at V and 7 bases at J, with 9 bases between the two ends. In DNA form, the CDR3 reads TGTGCCAGCAGGACCAGGGGCGGGGAGCTGTTTTTT. Protein product: CASRTRGGELFF.

This chain links TRBV3-1 (or the pseudogene TRBV3-2) with TRBJ1-1; 7 bases agree with TRBD1. Germline CDR1 and CDR2: LGHDT and YNNKEL (reference sequence). This CDR3 region has 14 residues. The trim removed 5 bases at V and 4 bases at J, leaving 7 bases unmatched. In nucleotides, the CDR3 is TGTGCCAGCAGCGAAAGAGGGGGCGGCACTGAAGCTTTCTTT. This gives the protein CASSERGGGTEAFF.

The rearrangement uses TRBV11-2 and TRBJ2-3, with 11 bases that match TRBD2. This CDR3 region has 17 residues. The trim removed 2 bases at V and 2 bases at J, leaving 6 bases unmatched. Germline V gene data show CDR1 as SGHAT and CDR2 as FQNNGV. The CDR3 DNA reads as TGTGCCAGCAGCTTACTAGCGGGAGGCTTCTACACAGATACGCAGTATTTT. This codes for CASSLLAGGFYTDTQYF.

This rearrangement joins TRBV7-9 to TRBJ1-6, with 8 positions matching TRBD1. The CDR3 is 15 amino acids. Germline V gene data show CDR1 as SEHNR and CDR2 as FQNEAQ (reference sequence). V shed 5 bases and J 6 bases; nucleotides not matched to a gene: 6. The CDR3 coding sequence is TGTGCCAGCAGCATTAACAGGGGGACTAATTCACCCCTCCACTTT. Its translation is CASSINRGTNSPLHF.

The chain uses TRBV27 and TRBJ1-1; 8 bases are shared with TRBD1. The J segment lost 5 bases and the V segment lost 7 bases, leaving 12 bases of the junction unmatched. Germline CDR1 is MNHEY and CDR2 is SMNVEV (reference sequence). CDR3 length equals 15 residues. CDR3: CASTPDQGARTEAFF. The DNA for the CDR3 is TGTGCCAGCACCCCTGATCAGGGGGCGCGGACTGAAGCTTTCTTT.

The gene calls are TRBV7-3 and TRBJ2-3; TRBD2 aligns across 7 bases. The CDR3 consists of 18 residues. Germline assignment: CDR1 SGHTA and CDR2 FQGTGA. V shed 1 base and J 2 bases; nucleotides not matched to a gene: 12. CDR3 sequence reads: CASSLRPVIAGTTDTQYF. The CDR3 DNA reads as TGTGCCAGCAGCTTAAGGCCCGTTATAGCGGGCACCACAGATACGCAGTATTTT.

The chain links TRBV9 to TRBJ2-3, with D maybe TRBD1 (5 bases). Germline V CDR1 and CDR2: SGDLS, YYNGEE. The CDR3 is 14 amino acids. V shed 1 base and J shed 5 bases, with 11 bases lying between them. CDR3 DNA sequence: TGTGCCAGCAGCGTAAGCCAGGGCCTAGATACGCAGTATTTT. Translating it yields CASSVSQGLDTQYF.

The chain carries TRBV5-5 and TRBJ1-5; TRBD1 matches 9 bases. CDR1 is SGHKS, CDR2 YYEKEE, per germline (reference sequence). The junction had 5 bases not matched to a gene; V was cut back by 1 base and J by 9 bases. CDR3 size: 14 residues. The CDR3 protein is CASSLRDRVGPQHF. The CDR3 bases are TGTGCCAGCAGCTTGAGGGACAGGGTGGGGCCCCAGCATTTT.

The chain uses TRBV24-1 and TRBJ2-1; D is uncertain. The CDR3 totals 14 residues. Germline CDR1 is KGHDR and CDR2 is SFDVKD. Between the trimmed V and J ends, which lost 6 bases and 0 bases, there was a span of 8 bases. The CDR3 coding sequence is TGTGCCACCAGTAGGTCAGGCTCCTACAATGAGCAGTTCTTC. Translation gives CATSRSGSYNEQFF.

The chain joins TRBV2 to TRBJ2-1, with 11 bases fitting TRBD2. Germline-derived CDR1 and CDR2 are SNHLY and FYNNEI. The CDR3 runs 15 residues. Trimming at V came to 8 bases and at J to 1 base, leaving 4 bases not matched to a gene. The CDR3 DNA is TGTGCCAGCGGAAGACTAGCGGGATCCTACAATGAGCAGTTCTTC. It codes for CASGRLAGSYNEQFF.

V and J are TRBV5-8 and TRBJ2-3; 7 nucleotides match TRBD1. Trimming at V came to 4 bases and at J to 2 bases, leaving 7 bases not matched to a gene. Germline CDR1 is SGHTS and CDR2 is YDEGEE. The CDR3 has 15 residues. The CDR3 sequence is CASSLRDSHTDTQYF. The CDR3 nucleotides are TGTGCCAGCAGCCTCCGGGACAGTCACACAGATACGCAGTATTTT. Using reference TRBV5-8 and TRBJ2-3 for the parts outside the CDR3, the full variable domain is EAGVTQSPTHLIKTRGQQATLRCSPISGHTSVYWYQQALGLGLQFLLWYDEGEERNRGNFPPRFSGRQFPNYSSELNVNALELEDSALYLCASSLRDSHTDTQYFGPGTRLTVL.

This clone was recorded only once. CDR3 coding DNA: TGTGCCAGCAGCTACCGCGGCGGGCCAGGCTCAGATACGCAGTATTTT. Its protein is CASSYRGGPGSDTQYF. This chain joins TRBV3-1 (or the pseudogene TRBV3-2) and TRBJ2-3, with D possibly TRBD2 on 5 matching bases. CDR1 is LGHDT, CDR2 YNNKEL, per germline (reference sequence). Trimming shortened V by 5 bases and J by 4 bases, and 19 bases separated the two germline ends. CDR3 length: 16 amino acids.

This chain uses TRBV28 with TRBJ1-2; D call uncertain. Trimming stripped 2 bases from V and 5 bases from J, with 3 bases between. The CDR3 is 11 residues long. CDR1 and CDR2 from the germline V gene are MDHEN and SYDVKM. CDR3 loop: CASSLRYGYTF. CDR3 nucleotide sequence: TGTGCCAGCAGTTTACGTTATGGCTACACCTTC.

This clone appeared a few times. The chain joins TRBV12-1 to TRBJ2-5; the table's D call of TRBD2 was not tested on the DNA. TRBV12-1 counts as a pseudogene. The CDR3 loop spans 14 amino acids. The CDR3 reads CASSLRLAVETQYF. In DNA form, the CDR3 reads TGTGCCAGCAGCTTACGACTAGCTGTGGAGACCCAGTACTTC.

The CDR3 bases are TGTGCCAGCAGCTTATGGGGGACAGGTCAGCCCCAGCATTTT. Translation: CASSLWGTGQPQHF. The chain combines TRBV7-9 with TRBJ1-5, with 8 bases matching TRBD1. V trimming: 2 bases; J trimming: 6 bases; junction bases outside the gene matches: 3. The CDR3 spans 14 residues. CDR1 SEHNR and CDR2 FQNEAQ come from the germline V gene (reference sequence).

This chain links TRBV9 with TRBJ2-1; D gene unclear. Germline assignment: CDR1 SGDLS and CDR2 YYNGEE. Trimming cost V 0 bases and J 1 base, with 14 bases left between them. CDR3 length equals 17 residues. The CDR3 coding sequence is TGTGCCAGCAGCGTAGAGATCCTGGCGGATTCCTACAATGAGCAGTTCTTC. Residues: CASSVEILADSYNEQFF.

The chain recombines TRBV5-6 with TRBJ1-3; D uncertain. The V gene lost 4 bases and the J gene lost 0 bases, with 11 bases spanning the gap. The CDR3 has 15 amino acids. Germline loops: CDR1 SGHDT, CDR2 YYEEEE. The CDR3, as DNA: TGTGCCAGCAGCCCCCCGGGAAGCTCTGGAAACACCATATATTTT. Translated: CASSPPGSSGNTIYF.

The chain is built from TRBV9 and TRBJ2-5; 10 nucleotides align to TRBD2. CDR1 is SGDLS and CDR2 is YYNGEE in the germline V gene. The V and J ends lost 4 bases and 0 bases, in that order; junction bases with no gene match: 3. The CDR3 totals 15 residues. This CDR3 is CASSIGLADQETQYF. CDR3 coding DNA: TGTGCCAGCAGCATAGGACTAGCGGACCAAGAGACCCAGTACTTC. The full variable domain, completed using reference TRBV9 and TRBJ2-5, is DSGVTQTPKHLITATGQRVTLRCSPRSGDLSVYWYQQSLDQGLQFLIQYYNGEERAKGNILERFSAQQFPDLHSELNLSSLELGDSALYFCASSIGLADQETQYFGPGTRLLVL.

The rearrangement joins TRBV13 to TRBJ2-2; D is ambiguous. From germline, CDR1 is PRHDT and CDR2 FYEKMQ (reference sequence). Between the trimmed V and J ends, which lost 6 bases and 5 bases, there was a span of 16 bases. The CDR3 length is 15 residues. CDR3 nucleotides: TGTGCCAGCAGACTTAACCCCAGGCTTACCGGGGAGCTGTTTTTT. Translated, it gives CASRLNPRLTGELFF.